These 32 T cell receptor beta chains originate from one sample sequenced in a study of blood T cell repertoires in COVID-19. Data came from immunoSEQ multiplex PCR; TCRdb stores just in-frame clones and leaves some out. The table has some 220,000 clones, around 80% seen once. Material for sequencing was peripheral blood. These receptors were collected from a human donor in a cohort sampled during active COVID-19.

The V call is TRBV3-1 (or the pseudogene TRBV3-2), the J call TRBJ2-1, with 11 bases that match TRBD2. The CDR3 consists of 16 residues. Trimming cost V 7 bases and J 0 bases; bases outside gene matches: 5. CDR1 and CDR2 (germline): LGHDT, YNNKEL (reference sequence). The chain's CDR3 is CASTPTSGSSYNEQFF. CDR3 sequence (DNA): TGTGCCAGCACCCCAACTAGCGGGAGCTCCTACAATGAGCAGTTCTTC.

The V gene is TRBV23-1, the J gene TRBJ2-1; TRBD1 matches 8 bases. TRBV23-1 is recorded as an ORF, its role being uncertain. With V trimmed by 0 bases and J by 6 bases, 7 bases remained unmatched. The CDR3 consists of 16 residues. In nucleotides, the CDR3 is TGCGCCAGCAGTCAATCCAGGACAGGGATGGGCAATGAGCAGTTCTTC. Translation: CASSQSRTGMGNEQFF.

This chain uses TRBV12-5 with TRBJ2-1, with unresolved D. Between the trimmed V and J ends, which lost 8 bases and 8 bases, there was a span of 10 bases. The CDR3 is made up of 11 amino acids. CDR1 LGHNT and CDR2 FRNRAP come from the germline V gene. CDR3 coding DNA: TGTGCTAGTCTGGGCCTGTATGAGCAGTTCTTC. Translating gives CASLGLYEQFF.

The chain links TRBV5-4 to TRBJ1-2; 10 bases line up with TRBD1. Germline V CDR1 and CDR2: SGHNT, YYREEE (reference sequence). V shed 6 bases and J 7 bases; nucleotides not matched to a gene: 9. There are 14 residues in the CDR3. The CDR3 sequence is CASNIDRGRTGYTF. The CDR3 DNA is TGTGCCAGCAACATCGACAGGGGGCGGACTGGCTACACCTTC.

This clone has a count of ten or more. The rearrangement uses TRBV30 and TRBJ1-2; 10 nucleotides agree with TRBD1. J gave up 4 bases and V 3 bases, and 11 bases lay outside the gene matches. This CDR3 comprises 16 residues. CDR1 and CDR2 from the germline V gene are GTSNPN and SVGIG (reference sequence). The CDR3 DNA follows: TGTGCCTGGAGCCTAAGGGTCAGGGACAGGGGCTATGGCTACACCTTC. The encoded protein is CAWSLRVRDRGYGYTF.

This chain connects TRBV13 to TRBJ1-2; 10 nucleotides agree with TRBD1. Germline CDR1 is PRHDT and CDR2 is FYEKMQ (reference sequence). The V segment lost 3 bases and the J segment 5 bases; nucleotides outside the gene matches: 3. The CDR3 has 14 amino acids. In DNA form, the CDR3 reads TGTGCCAGCAGCTTCGGGACAGGGGCGTATGGCTACACCTTC. Its protein product is CASSFGTGAYGYTF.

The V call is TRBV6-2 or TRBV6-3, the J call TRBJ2-7, with D perhaps matching TRBD1 (6 bases). CDR3 size: 12 residues. The V gene's germline CDR1 is MNHEY and CDR2 SVGEGT. V was shortened by 6 bases and J by 4 bases, with 10 bases between the two germline ends. Written as DNA, the CDR3 is TGTGCCAGCAGCCCACAGGGATACGAGCAGTACTTC. Its protein is CASSPQGYEQYF.

This chain joins TRBV4-1 and TRBJ2-7, with D possibly matching TRBD1 (5 bases). CDR3 size: 12 residues. In germline, CDR1 is MGHRA, CDR2 YSYEKL. Trimming stripped 3 bases from V and 9 bases from J, with 12 bases between. Here the CDR3 reads CASSHPQGWQYF. CDR3 sequence (DNA): TGCGCCAGCAGCCACCCTCAGGGATGGCAGTACTTC.

A few counts support this clone. The chain carries TRBV3-1 (or the pseudogene TRBV3-2) and TRBJ1-1, with D tentatively TRBD1 (5 bases). Between the trimmed V and J ends, which lost 10 bases and 3 bases, there was a span of 12 bases. The germline V gene has CDR1 LGHDT and CDR2 YNNKEL (reference sequence). The CDR3 sequence is 12 residues long. The CDR3 bases are TGTGCCACCTCATGGGGGGACACTGAAGCTTTCTTT. Translated, it gives CATSWGDTEAFF.

V gene TRBV12-3 or TRBV12-4 combines with J gene TRBJ1-2; tentative D call: TRBD1 (5 bases). The CDR3 runs to 12 residues. Trimming took off 6 bases at V and 7 bases at J, with 12 bases between the two ends. As DNA, the CDR3 is TGTGCCAGCAGCCACCGACAGTCTGGCTACACCTTC. It yields the protein CASSHRQSGYTF.

This rearrangement joins TRBV4-1 to TRBJ2-7, with 11 bases identical to TRBD2. This CDR3 comprises 18 residues. The V gene end was trimmed by 0 bases and the J gene end by 1 base; junction bases not matched to a gene: 8. Germline CDR1 is MGHRA and CDR2 is YSYEKL. In DNA, the CDR3 is TGCGCCAGCAGCCAAGAAGAGACTAGCGGGACTCTATCCTACGAGCAGTACTTC. Its protein product is CASSQEETSGTLSYEQYF.

As DNA, the CDR3 is TGTGCCAGCAGTCGATCTCCCAGGGGTGCAGATGAAAAACTGTTTTTT. It specifies CASSRSPRGADEKLFF. The rearrangement joins TRBV3-1 (or the pseudogene TRBV3-2) to TRBJ1-4; tentatively, D is TRBD1 (6 bases). CDR3 length equals 16 residues. The germline CDR1 and CDR2 sequences are LGHDT and YNNKEL (reference sequence). V was pared by 6 bases and J by 6 bases, with 20 bases between.

This clone was detected only a few times. The V and J genes are TRBV6-6 and TRBJ1-1; D gene unclear. The ends were cut back, 7 bases at V and 1 base at J, with 10 bases in the middle. Per germline, CDR1 MNHNY and CDR2 SVGAGI (reference sequence). The CDR3 consists of 13 residues. The CDR3 DNA sequence: TGTGCCAGCACCGCCTCAGGGAACACTGAAGCTTTCTTT. Translation: CASTASGNTEAFF.

The chain recombines TRBV16 with TRBJ1-2, with 7 bases matching TRBD1. V shed 3 bases, J shed 0 bases, and the junction held 10 bases outside the gene matches. CDR3 size: 17 residues. Germline CDR1 reads KGHSY; CDR2 reads FQNENV. The CDR3, as DNA: TGTGCCAGCAGCCACACGATTAACAGGGGAACTAACTATGGCTACACCTTC. It yields the protein CASSHTINRGTNYGYTF.

In this sample, this clone turned up a few times. The chain links TRBV27 to TRBJ1-4, with a possible D match to TRBD1 (5 bases). The CDR3 extends over 13 amino acids. Germline assignment: CDR1 MNHEY and CDR2 SMNVEV (reference sequence). Trimming removed 4 bases from V and 4 bases from J, with 7 bases in between. CDR3 DNA: TGTGCCAGCAGTTCAGGGATTAATGAAAAACTGTTTTTT. Encoded protein: CASSSGINEKLFF.

The genes are TRBV2 and TRBJ2-7; a weak D match, TRBD1 (5 bases). CDR1 SNHLY and CDR2 FYNNEI come from the germline V gene. The V end was cut by 1 base, the J end by 1 base, with 14 bases between. CDR3 length: 16 residues. CDR3 loop: CASSEGAGIVSYEQYF. The CDR3 DNA reads TGTGCCAGCAGTGAAGGGGCAGGGATTGTATCCTACGAGCAGTACTTC.

The chain recombines TRBV5-8 with TRBJ2-5, with 7 bases lining up with TRBD1. Germline loops: CDR1 SGHTS, CDR2 YDEGEE. The CDR3 has 14 amino acids. V dropped 4 bases and J dropped 4; count of bases not matched to a gene: 7. The CDR3 sequence is CASSVDRARETQYF. CDR3 sequence (DNA): TGTGCCAGCAGCGTCGACAGGGCCCGAGAGACCCAGTACTTC.

The V and J genes are TRBV7-2 and TRBJ2-7; 8 bases map to TRBD1. The germline gives CDR1 SGHTA, CDR2 FQGNSA. V dropped 5 bases and J dropped 4; count of bases not matched to a gene: 4. The CDR3 contains 13 residues. CDR3 nucleotides: TGTGCCAGCAGCCTGGGACAGGATTACGAGCAGTACTTC. This translates into CASSLGQDYEQYF.

V and J are TRBV6-5 and TRBJ2-1; weak D call: TRBD1 (5 bases). This CDR3 spans 13 amino acids. Looked up from germline, CDR1 is MNHEY and CDR2 is SVGAGI. Deletions cut 2 bases from V and 4 bases from J, with 6 bases between. The CDR3, as DNA: TGTGCCAGCAGTTACGGACAATACAATGAGCAGTTCTTC. It yields the protein CASSYGQYNEQFF.

This chain joins TRBV7-8 and TRBJ2-7, with D tentatively TRBD1 (6 bases). Trimming removed 5 bases at V and 3 bases at J, with 17 bases between. This CDR3 has 15 residues. CDR1 is SGHVS, CDR2 FQNEAQ, per germline. As DNA, the CDR3 is TGTGCCAGCAGCCTACTACCCTTGGACAGCTACGAGCAGTACTTC. The encoded protein is CASSLLPLDSYEQYF. The variable domain in full, with the rest retrieved from reference TRBV7-8 and TRBJ2-7, is GAGVSQSPRYKVAKRGQDVALRCDPISGHVSLFWYQQALGQGPEFLTYFQNEAQLDKSGLPSDRFFAERPEGSVSTLKIQRTQQEDSAVYLCASSLLPLDSYEQYFGPGTRLTVT.

This clone was counted between two and nine times. CDR3: CASSAGTGGTGQPQHF. For the CDR3, the DNA is TGTGCCAGCAGCGCCGGGACAGGGGGCACGGGTCAGCCCCAGCATTTT. This chain joins TRBV7-9 and TRBJ1-5, with 12 bases that match TRBD1. Per the germline V gene, CDR1 is SEHNR and CDR2 is FQNEAQ (reference sequence). With V trimmed by 5 bases and J by 6 bases, 8 bases remained unmatched. This CDR3 has 16 amino acids.

The chain uses TRBV7-9 and TRBJ2-6, with TRBD1 matching 7 bases. This CDR3 is 16 amino acids long. Germline V gene data show CDR1 as SEHNR and CDR2 as FQNEAQ (reference sequence). The V gene end was trimmed by 5 bases and the J gene end by 1 base; junction bases not matched to a gene: 5. The CDR3 bases are TGTGCCAGCAGCCTTTCGACAGGGTCTGGGGCCAACGTCCTGACTTTC. Translation: CASSLSTGSGANVLTF. The full variable domain, its missing parts supplied by reference TRBV7-9 and TRBJ2-6, is DTGVSQNPRHKITKRGQNVTFRCDPISEHNRLYWYRQTLGQGPEFLTYFQNEAQLEKSRLLSDRFSAERPKGSFSTLEIQRTEQGDSAMYLCASSLSTGSGANVLTFGAGSRLTVL.

The chain has TRBV29-1 and TRBJ2-3; 8 nucleotides line up with TRBD2. Germline lookup yields CDR1 SQVTM and CDR2 ANQGSEA. CDR3 length: 14 amino acids. Germline trimming cut 6 bases from V and 2 bases from J; bases unmatched to any gene: 7. DNA of the CDR3: TGCAGCGTCGACAGCGGGAGTAACACAGATACGCAGTATTTT. It specifies CSVDSGSNTDTQYF.

V gene TRBV15 combines with J gene TRBJ1-2; D remains ambiguous. CDR3 length: 14 residues. V lost 2 bases and J lost 0, with 7 bases in between. Germline CDR1 and CDR2: LNHNV and YYDKDF (reference sequence). The CDR3: CATSRPGTNYGYTF. CDR3 DNA: TGTGCCACCAGCAGACCCGGGACTAACTATGGCTACACCTTC.

The table lists this clone with a few counts. V gene TRBV6-4 combines with J gene TRBJ2-6; no clear D gene. CDR3 length: 15 residues. Trimming removed 5 bases from V and 0 bases from J, with 8 bases in between. Germline CDR1 and CDR2: MRHNA and SNTAGT. The CDR3 DNA reads TGTGCCAGCAGTTACAGCTTCTCTGGGGCCAACGTCCTGACTTTC. Protein sequence: CASSYSFSGANVLTF.

V is TRBV2 and J is TRBJ1-4, with 9 nucleotides matching TRBD1. Losses at the gene ends were 4 bases for V and 3 bases for J; bases not matched to a gene: 3. The CDR3 has 15 residues. The germline CDR1 and CDR2 sequences are SNHLY and FYNNEI. The CDR3 spells CASSGGQGSNEKLFF. For the CDR3, the DNA is TGTGCCAGCAGTGGTGGACAGGGGTCTAATGAAAAACTGTTTTTT.

This clone was counted a single time. No DNA is shown, since the ends of the CDR3 on it are uncertain; the CDR3 is the one TCRdb lists. The chain recombines TRBV28 with TRBJ1-6; the D call of TRBD1 is as the table states it, not checked on the DNA. CDR1 is MDHEN, CDR2 SYDVKM, per germline. The CDR3 is 16 amino acids long, termini counted. The CDR3 here is CASSLGTGQGNSPLHF.

The chain has TRBV2 and TRBJ2-1; 11 bases line up with TRBD1. The CDR3 is 15 amino acids. Germline V gene sequence: CDR1 SNHLY, CDR2 FYNNEI. Trimming removed 5 bases from V and 8 bases from J; junction bases left unmatched: 8. The CDR3 DNA reads as TGTGCCAGCAGTTTAGGACAGGGGGCAGTGGATGAGCAGTTCTTC. Protein product: CASSLGQGAVDEQFF.

This clone showed up just once. This chain connects TRBV5-1 to TRBJ2-1; tentatively, D is TRBD1 (7 bases). Looked up from germline, CDR1 is SGHRS and CDR2 is YFSETQ. The CDR3 is made up of 16 amino acids. Deletions cut 1 base from V and 7 bases from J, with 18 bases between. For the CDR3, the DNA is TGCGCCAGCAGCTTGAGACAGGGAGGAGACAAGAATGAGCAGTTCTTC. It encodes CASSLRQGGDKNEQFF. Looking up the rest from reference TRBV5-1 and TRBJ2-1 gives the full variable domain: KAGVTQTPRYLIKTRGQQVTLSCSPISGHRSVSWYQQTPGQGLQFLFEYFSETQRNKGNFPGRFSGRQFSNSRSEMNVSTLELGDSALYLCASSLRQGGDKNEQFFGPGTRLTVL.

This chain uses TRBV12-3 or TRBV12-4 with TRBJ2-3; TRBD1 is a possible D gene (6 bases). Trimming shortened V by 3 bases and J by 6 bases, and 7 bases separated the two germline ends. The CDR3 spans 12 residues. This CDR3 reads CASSFRGDTQYF. The CDR3 nucleotides read TGTGCCAGCAGTTTTAGGGGGGATACGCAGTATTTT.

This clone was recorded once. This chain connects TRBV18 to TRBJ1-6; D perhaps matches TRBD1 (6 bases). Germline CDR1 and CDR2: KGHSH and LQKENI. V was cut by 1 base and J by 6 bases, with 10 bases left in between. The CDR3 is made up of 15 amino acids. As DNA, the CDR3 is TGTGCCAGCTCACCACAAACAGGGCCTAATTCACCCCTCCACTTT. This gives the protein CASSPQTGPNSPLHF.

This clone was counted once. V usage is TRBV19 and J usage is TRBJ2-7; 10 bases agree with TRBD1. The CDR3 runs 15 residues. Losses at the gene ends were 5 bases for V and 2 bases for J; bases not matched to a gene: 6. The V gene's germline CDR1 is LNHDA and CDR2 SQIVND (reference sequence). Here the CDR3 reads CASSSPGQGPYEQYF. For the CDR3, the DNA is TGTGCCAGTAGTTCTCCGGGACAGGGGCCCTACGAGCAGTACTTC. The full variable domain, its missing parts supplied by reference TRBV19 and TRBJ2-7, is DGGITQSPKYLFRKEGQNVTLSCEQNLNHDAMYWYRQDPGQGLRLIYYSQIVNDFQKGDIAEGYSVSREKKESFPLTVTSAQKNPTAFYLCASSSPGQGPYEQYFGPGTRLTVT.